Below, 23 T cell receptor beta chains from the same sample are listed, as sequenced in a study. From the RT-PCR reads, TCRdb called clonotypes with MiXCR, one entry per CDR3 protein. This table has around 700,000 distinct CDR3 sequences, approximately 15% appearing once. Input material: memory CD4+ T cells from blood. These receptors all stem from a female donor in good health, serving as a healthy control.

This clonotype was counted many times. This chain joins TRBV7-3 and TRBJ1-5; perhaps TRBD1 as D (5 bases). Germline V gene lookup returns CDR1 SGHTA and CDR2 FQGTGA. The germline V and J ends were trimmed by 6 bases and 4 bases, with 16 bases remaining between them. The CDR3 covers 15 residues. The CDR3 bases are TGTGCCAGCAGTCCGAACGGGGGTGCAAATCAGCCCCAGCATTTT. Residues: CASSPNGGANQPQHF.

This clonotype occurred many times. In DNA, the CDR3 is TGCAGCGTTGTCGTGGGTTCCAATAATTCACCCCTCCACTTT. Amino acids: CSVVVGSNNSPLHF. V gene TRBV29-1 combines with J gene TRBJ1-6; no firm D call. The CDR3 is made up of 14 amino acids. V was cut by 4 bases and J by 5 bases, with 12 bases left in between. Per germline, CDR1 SQVTM and CDR2 ANQGSEA. Variable domain in full (rest from reference TRBV29-1 and TRBJ1-6): SAVISQKPSRDICQRGTSLTIQCQVDSQVTMMFWYRQQPGQSLTLIATANQGSEATYESGFVIDKFPISRPNLTFSTLTVSNMSPEDSSIYLCSVVVGSNNSPLHFGNGTRLTVT.

This clonotype has only a few counts. The rearrangement joins TRBV6-1 to TRBJ2-7, with TRBD2 matching 9 bases. The CDR3 is made up of 13 amino acids. V shed 8 bases and J 5 bases; nucleotides not matched to a gene: 7. Germline V gives CDR1 MNHNS, CDR2 SASEGT. Here the CDR3 DNA reads TGTGCCAGCTCTTATGAGCGGGAGGACGAGCAGTACTTC. This gives the protein CASSYEREDEQYF.

This rearrangement joins TRBV28 to TRBJ1-3; TRBD1 matches at 8 bases. In germline, CDR1 is MDHEN, CDR2 SYDVKM. The CDR3 has 14 residues. Trimming removed 7 bases from V and 3 bases from J; junction bases left unmatched: 5. The chain's CDR3 is CASIDRGIGNTIYF. Written as DNA, the CDR3 is TGTGCCAGCATCGACAGGGGAATTGGAAACACCATATATTTT.

This clonotype has at least ten counts. This chain uses TRBV12-3 or TRBV12-4 with TRBJ1-2; possible D gene TRBD1, 5 bases. The CDR3 covers 13 residues. The germline V and J ends were trimmed by 6 bases and 3 bases, with 11 bases remaining between them. In nucleotides, the CDR3 is TGTGCCAGCAGCCGGGGACCGCACTATGGCTACACCTTC. Protein: CASSRGPHYGYTF.

Points on this clonotype: One junction end disagrees with the germline gene, perhaps due to a read error. The chain has TRBV28 and TRBJ2-7, with a tentative D call TRBD2 (6 bases). Per the germline V gene, CDR1 is MDHEN and CDR2 is SYDVKM. The CDR3 is 14 residues long. The CDR3 reads CASSLSGLSHEQYF. The CDR3 bases are TGTGCCAGCAGCCTCTCGGGACTCTCCCACGAGCAGTACTTC.

The table lists this clonotype with many counts. This chain links TRBV5-6 with TRBJ2-6; D is ambiguous. The germline gives CDR1 SGHDT, CDR2 YYEEEE. This CDR3 has 15 residues. Between the trimmed V and J ends, which lost 4 bases and 1 base, there was a span of 9 bases. Here the CDR3 DNA reads TGTGCCAGCAGCCCATCAGATTCTGGGGCCAACGTCCTGACTTTC. It specifies CASSPSDSGANVLTF.

This clonotype has a count of ten or more. V is TRBV6-5 and J is TRBJ2-1; D call uncertain. The CDR3 totals 13 residues. Germline V CDR1 and CDR2: MNHEY, SVGAGI. The ends were cut back, 0 bases at V and 2 bases at J, with 2 bases in the middle. The CDR3 region is CASSYSPYNEQFF. For the CDR3, the DNA is TGTGCCAGCAGTTACTCGCCCTACAATGAGCAGTTCTTC.

This clonotype showed up just a few times. The chain employs TRBV12-3 or TRBV12-4 and TRBJ2-3; D unclear. The CDR3 is 15 amino acids. V lost 1 base to trimming and J lost 6 bases, with 14 bases between them. The CDR3 DNA sequence: TGTGCCAGCAGTTTAGACGGGTACGGTTCGGATACGCAGTATTTT. Residues: CASSLDGYGSDTQYF.

Only a few counts were recorded for this clonotype. V gene TRBV20-1 combines with J gene TRBJ1-1; D uncertain. The ends were cut back, 3 bases at V and 3 bases at J, with 14 bases in the middle. The germline V gene has CDR1 DFQATT and CDR2 SNEGSKA (reference sequence). The CDR3 covers 14 residues. This chain's CDR3 is CSARVSFRYTEAFF. The CDR3, as DNA: TGCAGTGCTAGGGTTTCATTCCGCTACACTGAAGCTTTCTTT.

This clonotype was counted between two and nine times. The chain uses TRBV7-2 and TRBJ1-5; tentatively, D is TRBD1 (5 bases). Trimming removed 5 bases at V and 1 base at J, with 15 bases between. The CDR3 runs to 16 residues. Germline loops: CDR1 SGHTA, CDR2 FQGNSA. The CDR3 region is CASSPLGGGSNQPQHF. The CDR3 DNA reads TGTGCCAGCAGCCCACTTGGGGGGGGAAGCAATCAGCCCCAGCATTTT.

The J gene is TRBJ2-1, the V gene TRBV4-3; D could derive from TRBD1 or TRBD2 (5 bases each). Trimming stripped 0 bases from V and 0 bases from J, with 12 bases between. The CDR3 runs 17 residues. Germline V gene data show CDR1 as LGHNA and CDR2 as YSLEER. The CDR3: CASSQEPGGSSYNEQFF. The DNA for the CDR3 is TGCGCCAGCAGCCAAGAACCTGGGGGTAGCTCCTACAATGAGCAGTTCTTC.

This clonotype was found many times. The chain recombines TRBV6-1 with TRBJ2-2; 7 nucleotides agree with TRBD1. V gave up 3 bases and J gave up 3 bases; unmatched junction bases: 1. The CDR3 is 14 residues long. Germline loops: CDR1 MNHNS, CDR2 SASEGT. The CDR3 region is CASSETGYTGELFF. The CDR3 DNA reads TGTGCCAGCAGTGAGACAGGGTACACCGGGGAGCTGTTTTTT.

The chain couples TRBV7-2 to TRBJ2-5, with 14 bases identical to TRBD2. Looked up from germline, CDR1 is SGHTA and CDR2 is FQGNSA. The CDR3 runs to 16 residues. J was trimmed by 4 bases and V by 2 bases; bases with no gene match: 3. This CDR3 reads CASSLLTSGRGETQYF. The CDR3 nucleotides are TGTGCCAGCAGCTTATTGACTAGCGGGAGGGGAGAGACCCAGTACTTC.

This clonotype was counted many times. This chain links TRBV29-1 with TRBJ2-3, with a possible D match to TRBD2 (6 bases). Per germline, CDR1 SQVTM and CDR2 ANQGSEA. The CDR3 length is 13 residues. The germline V and J ends were trimmed by 4 bases and 2 bases, with 10 bases remaining between them. The CDR3 sequence is CSVAAGNTDTQYF. The CDR3, as DNA: TGCAGCGTTGCGGCGGGGAACACAGATACGCAGTATTTT.

The CDR3, as DNA: TGTGCCAGCAGTCCCATGGGACTAGCGGGTACGCAGTATTTT. This translates into CASSPMGLAGTQYF. The chain recombines TRBV6-2 or TRBV6-3 with TRBJ2-3; 12 bases are shared with TRBD2. V lost 5 bases, J lost 8 bases, and 5 bases stayed unmatched. This CDR3 is built from 14 residues. The germline CDR1 and CDR2 sequences are MNHEY and SVGEGT.

The table lists this clonotype with many counts. The chain employs TRBV7-9 and TRBJ2-3; 9 bases fit TRBD2. Germline CDR1 is SEHNR and CDR2 is FQNEAQ (reference sequence). The CDR3 has 15 amino acids. V trimming: 5 bases; J trimming: 6 bases; junction bases outside the gene matches: 9. This CDR3 reads CASSATSGRRDTQYF. The CDR3 DNA reads TGTGCCAGCAGCGCAACTAGCGGGCGACGTGATACGCAGTATTTT.

This clonotype was recorded a few times. This sequence joins TRBV5-1 and TRBJ2-7; TRBD2 agrees at 11 bases. The CDR3 loop spans 15 amino acids. The V segment lost 0 bases and the J segment 6 bases; nucleotides outside the gene matches: 5. Germline V CDR1 and CDR2: SGHRS, YFSETQ. CDR3 DNA: TGCGCCAGCAGCTTGGTCCTAGCGGGAGGAGGCGAGCAGTACTTC. Protein: CASSLVLAGGGEQYF.

This chain uses TRBV20-1 with TRBJ2-7; D perhaps matches TRBD2 (5 bases). With 4 bases removed from V and 6 bases from J, the gap between germline ends came to 16 bases. This CDR3 comprises 13 residues. Germline V lookup: CDR1 DFQATT, CDR2 SNEGSKA (reference sequence). CDR3 sequence reads: CSANGKVATEQYF. CDR3 sequence (DNA): TGCAGTGCTAACGGGAAGGTAGCAACCGAGCAGTACTTC.

This clonotype has just a few counts. The chain couples TRBV30 to TRBJ2-4; 12 bases are a match to TRBD2. The CDR3 runs 16 residues. Germline-derived CDR1 and CDR2 are GTSNPN and SVGIG (reference sequence). Trimming took 2 bases from V and 2 from J; bases not matched to a gene: 4. CDR3 in DNA: TGTGCCTGGAGTCTAGCGGGAGGGCCCTCCAAAAACATTCAGTACTTC. Protein product: CAWSLAGGPSKNIQYF.

This clonotype was seen a handful of times. The rearrangement joins TRBV20-1 to TRBJ2-5; 10 nucleotides align to TRBD2. V was pared by 5 bases and J by 2 bases, with 5 bases of the junction left unmatched. Germline CDR1 DFQATT, CDR2 SNEGSKA (reference sequence). This CDR3 region has 14 residues. CDR3 residues: CSALTSGVQETQYF. CDR3 sequence (DNA): TGCAGTGCTTTAACTAGCGGGGTTCAAGAGACCCAGTACTTC.

In this sample, this clonotype turned up a few times. V and J are TRBV15 and TRBJ1-4; D is unclear. Per the germline V gene, CDR1 is LNHNV and CDR2 is YYDKDF (reference sequence). The CDR3 is made up of 13 amino acids. V gave up 0 bases and J gave up 8 bases, with 7 bases separating them. The CDR3 loop reads CATSRDLVEKLFF. CDR3 DNA: TGTGCCACCAGCAGAGATTTAGTCGAAAAACTGTTTTTT. The variable domain in full, completed from reference TRBV15 and TRBJ1-4, reads DAMVIQNPRYQVTQFGKPVTLSCSQTLNHNVMYWYQQKSSQAPKLLFHYYDKDFNNEADTPDNFQSRRPNTSFCFLDIRSPGLGDTAMYLCATSRDLVEKLFFGSGTQLSVL.

This clonotype was seen at least ten times. The rearrangement links TRBV15 to TRBJ1-5; unclear D gene. Germline CDR1 reads LNHNV; CDR2 reads YYDKDF (reference sequence). There are 13 residues in the CDR3. The V end was cut by 0 bases, the J end by 5 bases, with 5 bases between. CDR3 DNA sequence: TGTGCCACCAGCAGAGACCGGGATCAGCCCCAGCATTTT. Protein product: CATSRDRDQPQHF.